This T cell receptor (beta chain) was documented in a study of blood T cell repertoires in COVID-19. The protocol was immunoSEQ multiplex PCR, while the TCRdb copy is restricted to in-frame clones and leaves out a portion. Of 380,000 or so clones in the sample, more than 70% are singletons; the top ten hold about 1.2%. This sequence originates from a man in his forties or fifties with acute or convalescent COVID-19. The sequenced sample consisted of peripheral blood.

This chain's CDR3 is CASSLVGRGNEKLFF. The CDR3 DNA is TGTGCCAGCAGCTTGGTGGGCAGGGGAAATGAAAAACTGTTTTTT. This chain connects TRBV5-6 to TRBJ1-4; possibly TRBD1 for D (6 bases). Germline-derived CDR1 and CDR2 are SGHDT and YYEEEE. Trimming removed 0 bases from V and 5 bases from J, with 11 bases in between. There are 15 residues in the CDR3.